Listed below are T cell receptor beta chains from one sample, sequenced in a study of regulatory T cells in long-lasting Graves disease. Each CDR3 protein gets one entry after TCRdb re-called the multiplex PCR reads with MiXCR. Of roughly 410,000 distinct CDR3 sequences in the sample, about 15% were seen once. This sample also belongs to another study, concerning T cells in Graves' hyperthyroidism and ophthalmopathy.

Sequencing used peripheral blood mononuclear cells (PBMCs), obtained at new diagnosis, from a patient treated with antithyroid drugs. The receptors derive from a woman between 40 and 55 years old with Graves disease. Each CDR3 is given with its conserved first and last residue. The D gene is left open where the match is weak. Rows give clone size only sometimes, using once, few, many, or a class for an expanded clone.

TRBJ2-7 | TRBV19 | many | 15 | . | CASSAIGGRSYEQYF | TGTGCCAGTAGTGCGATCGGTGGTAGGTCCTACGAGCAGTACTTC
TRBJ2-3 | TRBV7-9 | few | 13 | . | CASSEGLTDTQYF | TGTGCCAGCAGCGAGGGACTCACAGATACGCAGTATTTT
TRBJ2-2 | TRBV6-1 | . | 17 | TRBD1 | CASSEARDRGSTGELFF | TGTGCCAGCAGTGAGGCCAGGGACAGGGGGTCCACCGGGGAGCTGTTTTTT
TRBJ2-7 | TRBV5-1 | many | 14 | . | CASSSNLGLYEQYF | TGCGCCAGCAGCTCGAACCTAGGACTCTACGAGCAGTACTTC
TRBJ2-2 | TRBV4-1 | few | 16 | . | CASSQVTGANTGELFF | TGCGCCAGCAGCCAAGTGACGGGGGCGAACACCGGGGAGCTGTTTTTT
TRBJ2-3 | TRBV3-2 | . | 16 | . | CASSQDSELAGDTQYF | TGTGCCAGCAGCCAAGATTCGGAGCTAGCGGGAGATACGCAGTATTTT
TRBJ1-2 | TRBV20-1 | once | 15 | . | CSAREGGGGNYGYTF | TGCAGTGCTAGAGAGGGGGGGGGAGGAAACTATGGCTACACCTTC
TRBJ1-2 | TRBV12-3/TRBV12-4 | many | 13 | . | CASSQDPYMGYTF | TGTGCCAGCAGCCAGGACCCGTATATGGGCTACACCTTC
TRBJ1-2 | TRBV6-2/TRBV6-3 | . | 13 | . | CASSEAGPYGYTF | TGTGCCAGCAGTGAAGCGGGGCCCTATGGCTACACCTTC
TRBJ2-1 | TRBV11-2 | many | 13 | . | CASSYGPKNEQFF | TGTGCCAGCAGCTACGGACCAAAAAATGAGCAGTTCTTC
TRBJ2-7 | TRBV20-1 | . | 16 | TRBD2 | CSAKTSGSQNLYEQYF | TGCAGTGCCAAGACTAGCGGGAGTCAAAATTTATACGAGCAGTACTTC
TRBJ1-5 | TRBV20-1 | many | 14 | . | CSARAGDTNQPQHF | TGCAGTGCCAGGGCAGGGGACACAAATCAGCCCCAGCATTTT
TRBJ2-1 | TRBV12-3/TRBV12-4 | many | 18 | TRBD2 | CASSLGGGRASSYNEQFF | TGTGCCAGCAGTTTAGGTGGCGGGAGGGCTAGCTCCTACAATGAGCAGTTCTTC
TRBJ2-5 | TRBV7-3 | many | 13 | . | CASSLQAGETQYF | TGTGCCAGCAGCTTACAGGCGGGGGAGACCCAGTACTTC
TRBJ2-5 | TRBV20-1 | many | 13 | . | CSVPMSLQETQYF | TGCAGTGTTCCGATGAGTTTACAAGAGACCCAGTACTTC
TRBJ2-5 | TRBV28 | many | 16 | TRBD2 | CASWTSGKSPQETQYF | TGTGCCAGCTGGACTAGCGGGAAAAGTCCCCAAGAGACCCAGTACTTC
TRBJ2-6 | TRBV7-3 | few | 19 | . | CASSRRYAPGQSGANVLTF | TGTGCCAGCAGCCGCCGCTACGCCCCCGGACAGTCTGGGGCCAACGTCCTGACTTTC
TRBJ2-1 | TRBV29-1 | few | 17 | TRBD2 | CSVDNPGGRGSYNEQFF | TGCAGCGTTGACAACCCCGGCGGGAGGGGGTCCTACAATGAGCAGTTCTTC
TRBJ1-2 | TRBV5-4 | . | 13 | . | CASSLDRTNGYTF | TGTGCCAGCAGCCTTGACAGGACTAACGGCTACACCTTC
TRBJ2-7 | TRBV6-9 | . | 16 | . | CASSYSNGAVGGEQYF | TGTGCCAGCAGTTACTCGAATGGGGCCGTGGGAGGCGAGCAGTACTTC
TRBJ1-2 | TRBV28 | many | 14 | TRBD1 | CASSLGGQSYGYTF | TGTGCCAGCAGTTTAGGGGGACAGAGCTATGGCTACACCTTC
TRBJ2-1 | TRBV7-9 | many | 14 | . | CASSLGSFRDEQFF | TGTGCCAGCAGCTTAGGGTCCTTTAGGGATGAGCAGTTCTTC
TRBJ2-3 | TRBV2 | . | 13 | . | CASSVGVGDTQYF | TGTGCCAGCAGTGTGGGGGTGGGAGATACGCAGTATTTT
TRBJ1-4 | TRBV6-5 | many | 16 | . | CASSSLNGRPNEKLFF | TGTGCCAGCAGTTCCTTAAACGGACGGCCGAATGAAAAACTGTTTTTT
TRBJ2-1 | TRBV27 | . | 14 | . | CASSSIADYNEQFF | TGTGCCAGCAGTTCGATAGCGGACTACAATGAGCAGTTCTTC
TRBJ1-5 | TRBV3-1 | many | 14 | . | CASSQDHLNQPQHF | TGTGCCAGCAGCCAGGACCATTTAAATCAGCCCCAGCATTTT
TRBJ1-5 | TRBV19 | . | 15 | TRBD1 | CASSSRQGPIQPQHF | TGTGCCAGTAGCTCTCGACAGGGGCCTATTCAGCCCCAGCATTTT
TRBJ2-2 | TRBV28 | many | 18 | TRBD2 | CASSPLGLAGGNTGELFF | TGTGCCAGCAGTCCGCTAGGACTAGCGGGAGGGAACACCGGGGAGCTGTTTTTT
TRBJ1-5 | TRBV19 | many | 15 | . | CASSITGYSNQPQHF | TGTGCCAGTAGTATCACAGGGTATAGCAATCAGCCCCAGCATTTT
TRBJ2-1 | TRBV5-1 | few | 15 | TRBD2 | CASRPMTSEYNEQFF | TGCGCCAGCAGACCTATGACTAGCGAGTACAATGAGCAGTTCTTC
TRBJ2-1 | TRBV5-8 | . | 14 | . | CASSLSLAVNEQFF | TGTGCCAGCAGCTTGAGCCTAGCCGTCAATGAGCAGTTCTTC
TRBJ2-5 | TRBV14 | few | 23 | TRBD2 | CASSQVRIPGTSGSPWASETQYF | TGTGCCAGCAGCCAAGTAAGAATACCCGGGACTAGCGGGAGTCCCTGGGCGTCGGAGACCCAGTACTTC
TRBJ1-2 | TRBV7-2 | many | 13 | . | CASSLVYGDGYTF | TGTGCCAGCAGCTTAGTGTACGGCGATGGCTACACCTTC
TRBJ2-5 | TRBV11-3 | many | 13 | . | CASTLAGGETQYF | TGTGCCAGCACCTTGGCCGGTGGAGAGACCCAGTACTTC
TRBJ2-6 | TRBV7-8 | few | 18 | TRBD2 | CASSTRTSGIAGANVLTF | TGTGCCAGCAGCACCAGGACTAGCGGGATAGCTGGGGCCAACGTCCTGACTTTC
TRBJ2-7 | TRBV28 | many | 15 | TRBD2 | CASSPTSGGLYEQYF | TGTGCCAGCAGTCCGACTAGCGGGGGGCTATACGAGCAGTACTTC
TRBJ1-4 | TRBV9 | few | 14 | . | CASSVGQDEYGLFF | TGTGCCAGCAGCGTAGGACAGGACGAATATGGACTGTTTTTT
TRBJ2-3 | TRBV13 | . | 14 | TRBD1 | CASSSGQITDTQYF | TGTGCCAGCAGCTCGGGACAGATCACAGATACGCAGTATTTT
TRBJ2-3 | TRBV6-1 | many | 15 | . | CASSLRALGADTQYF | TGTGCCAGCAGCTTAAGGGCCCTCGGGGCAGATACGCAGTATTTT
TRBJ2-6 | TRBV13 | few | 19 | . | CASSSLLETGNSGANVLTF | TGTGCCAGCAGCTCCCTTCTAGAGACAGGTAACTCTGGGGCCAACGTCCTGACTTTC
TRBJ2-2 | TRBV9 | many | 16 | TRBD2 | CASSVQAGVWTGELFF | TGTGCCAGCAGCGTACAAGCGGGAGTGTGGACCGGGGAGCTGTTTTTT
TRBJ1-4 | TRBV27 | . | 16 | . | CARPPSRRSVNEKLFF | TGTGCCAGACCGCCCTCCAGACGGAGCGTTAATGAAAAACTGTTTTTT
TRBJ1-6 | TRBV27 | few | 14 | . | CASSLAGANSPLHF | TGTGCCAGCAGTTTGGCAGGGGCGAATTCACCCCTCCACTTT
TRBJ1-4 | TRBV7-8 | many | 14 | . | CASSLGLRGEKLFF | TGTGCCAGCAGCTTAGGATTAAGGGGAGAAAAACTGTTTTTT
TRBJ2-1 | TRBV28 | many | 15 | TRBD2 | CASSAAGGRGYEQFF | TGTGCCAGCAGTGCTGCGGGAGGACGTGGTTATGAGCAGTTCTTC
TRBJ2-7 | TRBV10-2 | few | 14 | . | CASSEFPSSYEQYF | TGCGCCAGCAGTGAATTTCCTAGCTCCTACGAGCAGTACTTC